Following are 11 T cell receptor beta chains from one sample sequenced in a study of patients and donors after allogeneic stem cell transplantation. One entry per CDR3 protein, called by TCRdb with MiXCR from the RT-PCR reads. The repertoire includes under 30,000 distinct CDR3 sequences, over 7% of them detected once, and around 50% sits in the top ten. Sequencing used blood, either unsorted or a sorted T cell fraction (not recorded which). Source of these receptors: a human donor who was either an allogeneic HSCT recipient or a stem cell or donor lymphocyte infusion donor (not recorded which). It is not recorded whose cells these are; they may come from a transplant donor.

This clonotype rates as medium-sized. This rearrangement joins TRBV3-1 to TRBJ1-6; D not resolved. V was cut by 2 bases and J by 10 bases, with 6 bases left in between. Germline assignment: CDR1 LGHDT and CDR2 YNNKEL (reference sequence). This CDR3 has 12 residues. CDR3 nucleotide sequence: TGTGCCAGCAGCCAAATAAAATCACCCCTCCACTTT. Translated, it gives CASSQIKSPLHF.

This clonotype was detected many times. The chain joins TRBV11-3 to TRBJ2-3; D ambiguous. V was cut by 5 bases and J by 3 bases, with 15 bases left in between. This CDR3 has 15 residues. Germline V gives CDR1 SGHNT, CDR2 YENEEA. For the CDR3, the DNA is TGTGCCAGCAGCCCGGTGGTGGCAAGAACAGATACGCAGTATTTT. Residues: CASSPVVARTDTQYF.

By its share, this clonotype is medium-sized. CDR3 sequence (DNA): TGCAGTGCTAGAAGGGGGCCGACAAACACTGAAGCTTTCTTT. Its protein is CSARRGPTNTEAFF. The chain has TRBV20-1 and TRBJ1-1, with 7 bases identical to TRBD1. Germline CDR1 reads DFQATT; CDR2 reads SNEGSKA (reference sequence). CDR3 length: 14 residues. The trim removed 2 bases at V and 2 bases at J, leaving 5 bases unmatched.

A word on this clonotype: Since a much larger clone is just one base distant, this may be a read error. The gene calls are TRBV29-1 and TRBJ2-7; 7 bases fit TRBD1. The CDR3 contains 13 residues. The germline V gene has CDR1 SQVTM and CDR2 ANQGSEA. The CDR3 bases are TGCAGCGTTGAAGACCCGGGACAGTACGACCAGTACTTC. Its translation is CSVEDPGQYDQYF.

This clonotype was detected many times. The chain links TRBV5-8 to TRBJ2-1; D unclear. V shed 3 bases and J shed 1 base, with 5 bases lying between them. CDR1 and CDR2 from the germline V gene are SGHTS and YDEGEE. The CDR3 sequence is 13 residues long. The CDR3 is CASSWDSYNEQFF. The CDR3 coding sequence is TGTGCCAGCAGCTGGGATTCCTACAATGAGCAGTTCTTC.

This clonotype occurred a few times. The rearrangement uses TRBV19 and TRBJ2-5, with D possibly TRBD2 on 6 matching bases. Germline V gene sequence: CDR1 LNHDA, CDR2 SQIVND (reference sequence). This CDR3 has 16 amino acids. The germline V and J ends were trimmed by 7 bases and 4 bases, with 22 bases remaining between them. The CDR3 here is CASNSAGRQGGETQYF. CDR3 nucleotides: TGTGCCAGTAACTCGGCGGGGAGGCAGGGAGGAGAGACCCAGTACTTC.

This clonotype was counted between two and nine times. The chain carries TRBV5-5 and TRBJ2-2; D call uncertain. CDR1 and CDR2 (germline): SGHKS, YYEKEE (reference sequence). The V gene lost 1 base and the J gene lost 7 bases, with 8 bases spanning the gap. This CDR3 contains 13 residues. CDR3 sequence reads: CASSLSPNGELFF. The DNA of the CDR3 is TGTGCCAGCAGCTTGTCGCCGAACGGGGAGCTGTTTTTT.

The chain is built from TRBV5-1 and TRBJ1-3; the match to TRBD1 covers 10 bases. The V segment lost 4 bases and the J segment 0 bases; nucleotides outside the gene matches: 4. Germline V gene data show CDR1 as SGHRS and CDR2 as YFSETQ. This CDR3 spans 16 amino acids. Written as DNA, the CDR3 is TGCGCCAGCAGCACCGGGACAGGGGACTCTGGAAACACCATATATTTT. Its translation: CASSTGTGDSGNTIYF.

This clonotype was seen repeatedly, ten times or more. The chain carries TRBV7-9 and TRBJ1-1; D call uncertain. This CDR3 has 14 amino acids. V shed 2 bases and J shed 7 bases, with 14 bases lying between them. The germline CDR1 and CDR2 sequences are SEHNR and FQNEAQ (reference sequence). DNA for the CDR3: TGTGCCAGCAGCTTACCGGTGAGCGGGGTTGAAGCTTTCTTT. Residues: CASSLPVSGVEAFF.

This clonotype occurred many times. The rearrangement uses TRBV30 and TRBJ2-1, with 10 bases identical to TRBD2. V was clipped by 3 bases and J by 12 bases; unmatched bases: 8. The CDR3 sequence is 13 residues long. Germline V gives CDR1 GTSNPN, CDR2 SVGIG (reference sequence). The CDR3 nucleotides read TGTGCCTGGAGACTAGCGGGAACCGTTGGGCAGTTCTTC. It codes for CAWRLAGTVGQFF.

The CDR3 nucleotides read TGTGCCAGCAGCTTAGGAGACACAGATACGCAGTATTTT. Residues: CASSLGDTDTQYF. This chain joins TRBV13 and TRBJ2-3; D call uncertain. The CDR3 consists of 13 residues. V was cut by 0 bases and J by 2 bases, with 3 bases left in between. Germline values: CDR1 PRHDT, CDR2 FYEKMQ (reference sequence).